Shown below are 18 T cell receptor beta chains from a single sample sequenced in a study of blood T cell repertoires in COVID-19. The data were produced by immunoSEQ multiplex PCR, yet TCRdb's version contains in-frame clones alone and is incomplete. The sample gives 150,000 to 200,000 clones, roughly 80% of which show up once; approximately 5.4% is in the top ten. Material for sequencing was peripheral blood. The receptors stem from a woman between 25 and 40 years old with acute or convalescent COVID-19.

The DNA for the CDR3 is TGTGCCAGCAGGGTGGGGGGGCGAGTTTCACCCCTCCACTTT. This translates into CASRVGGRVSPLHF. The V call is TRBV28, the J call TRBJ1-6; possibly TRBD1 for D (6 bases). The germline V gene has CDR1 MDHEN and CDR2 SYDVKM. The CDR3 totals 14 residues. Trimming shortened V by 6 bases and J by 9 bases, and 15 bases separated the two germline ends.

This clone was seen once. The CDR3 here is CASSRLAGAAFDEQFF. The CDR3 bases are TGTGCCAGCAGTCGACTAGCGGGGGCAGCTTTCGATGAGCAGTTCTTC. The rearrangement links TRBV2 to TRBJ2-1; 12 nucleotides match TRBD2. V trimming: 5 bases; J trimming: 8 bases; junction bases outside the gene matches: 10. The CDR3 runs to 16 residues. Germline CDR1 and CDR2: SNHLY and FYNNEI.

This chain joins TRBV5-1 and TRBJ2-6, with 9 bases that match TRBD1. Germline trimming cut 2 bases from V and 0 bases from J; bases unmatched to any gene: 9. The length of the CDR3 is 19 residues. Germline assignment: CDR1 SGHRS and CDR2 YFSETQ. This CDR3 is CASSFSSGQGFSGANVLTF. As DNA, the CDR3 is TGCGCCAGCAGCTTCTCATCGGGACAGGGTTTCTCTGGGGCCAACGTCCTGACTTTC.

The rearrangement links TRBV7-6 to TRBJ2-7; tentatively, D is TRBD2 (5 bases). Trimming shortened V by 5 bases and J by 2 bases, and 13 bases separated the two germline ends. CDR1 and CDR2 (germline): SGHVS, FNYEAQ. This CDR3 spans 14 amino acids. In DNA form, the CDR3 reads TGTGCCAGCAGCAGAGCTCGGGGAGCCTACGAGCAGTACTTC. Its protein is CASSRARGAYEQYF.

The chain employs TRBV7-2 and TRBJ2-4, with 7 bases identical to TRBD1. In germline, CDR1 is SGHTA, CDR2 FQGNSA. This CDR3 region has 18 residues. After removal of 4 bases from V and 0 bases from J, the junction contained 12 bases not matched to a gene. The CDR3 DNA is TGTGCCAGCAGCTACCCGGGACAGCTCCCGACAGCCAAAAACATTCAGTACTTC. This encodes CASSYPGQLPTAKNIQYF.

The genes are TRBV2 and TRBJ2-1, with 7 bases matching TRBD2. Germline V gene lookup returns CDR1 SNHLY and CDR2 FYNNEI. J gave up 5 bases and V 8 bases, and 3 bases lay outside the gene matches. The CDR3 covers 12 residues. Written as DNA, the CDR3 is TGTGCCAGCCGGGGGGATCACAATGAGCAGTTCTTC. It codes for CASRGDHNEQFF. Supplemented by reference TRBV2 and TRBJ2-1, the full variable domain reads EPEVTQTPSHQVTQMGQEVILRCVPISNHLYFYWYRQILGQKVEFLVSFYNNEISEKSEIFDDQFSVERPDGSNFTLKIRSTKLEDSAMYFCASRGDHNEQFFGPGTRLTVL.

The chain carries TRBV5-4 and TRBJ1-2, with 10 bases fitting TRBD1. This CDR3 is built from 14 residues. Germline lookup yields CDR1 SGHNT and CDR2 YYREEE (reference sequence). The ends lost 4 bases at V and 4 bases at J; junction bases unmatched: 4. As DNA, the CDR3 is TGTGCCAGCAGCCCGGGACAGGGGTCCTATGGCTACACCTTC. The encoded protein is CASSPGQGSYGYTF. The full variable domain, in which reference TRBV5-4 and TRBJ1-2 provide the parts outside the CDR3, is ETGVTQSPTHLIKTRGQQVTLRCSSQSGHNTVSWYQQALGQGPQFIFQYYREEENGRGNFPPRFSGLQFPNYSSELNVNALELDDSALYLCASSPGQGSYGYTFGSGTRLTVV.

The chain joins TRBV6-1 to TRBJ1-5, with a weak D call TRBD1 (6 bases). This CDR3 is built from 14 residues. Trimming stripped 6 bases from V and 2 bases from J, with 11 bases between. CDR1 and CDR2 from the germline V gene are MNHNS and SASEGT. This chain's CDR3 is CASSKQGGNQPQHF. As DNA, the CDR3 is TGTGCCAGCAGCAAACAGGGTGGCAATCAGCCCCAGCATTTT.

This clone occurred a few times. The chain has TRBV2 and TRBJ1-2, with a weak D call TRBD1 (6 bases). The ends were cut back, 3 bases at V and 2 bases at J, with 7 bases in the middle. This CDR3 has 13 residues. The germline gives CDR1 SNHLY, CDR2 FYNNEI. The CDR3 loop is CASSDTGNYGYTF. Here the CDR3 DNA reads TGTGCCAGCAGTGATACAGGGAACTATGGCTACACCTTC. The full variable domain, rest sourced from reference TRBV2 and TRBJ1-2, is EPEVTQTPSHQVTQMGQEVILRCVPISNHLYFYWYRQILGQKVEFLVSFYNNEISEKSEIFDDQFSVERPDGSNFTLKIRSTKLEDSAMYFCASSDTGNYGYTFGSGTRLTVV.

The chain has TRBV19 and TRBJ2-2; 7 nucleotides agree with TRBD2. This CDR3 has 15 residues. Germline V lookup: CDR1 LNHDA, CDR2 SQIVND (reference sequence). V trimming: 6 bases; J trimming: 4 bases; junction bases outside the gene matches: 8. CDR3 protein: CASRRGGGGTGELFF. CDR3 nucleotides: TGTGCCAGTAGGCGAGGTGGGGGGGGCACCGGGGAGCTGTTTTTT.

V is TRBV6-1 and J is TRBJ1-5; tentatively, D is TRBD1 (6 bases). CDR1 and CDR2 from the germline V gene are MNHNS and SASEGT. The CDR3 is made up of 15 amino acids. Trimming stripped 3 bases from V and 2 bases from J, with 11 bases between. CDR3 region: CASSDQGQGNQPQHF. The CDR3 region has the DNA TGTGCCAGCAGTGATCAGGGGCAAGGCAATCAGCCCCAGCATTTT.

This chain links TRBV4-2 with TRBJ1-2, with a weak D call TRBD1 (6 bases). V was shortened by 1 base and J by 4 bases, with 13 bases between the two germline ends. The CDR3 is made up of 15 amino acids. Germline CDR1 LGHNA, CDR2 YNFKEQ. The DNA for the CDR3 is TGTGCCAGCAGCCAAGGGTCAGGGGCGGGCTATGGCTACACCTTC. Its protein is CASSQGSGAGYGYTF.

The chain combines TRBV18 with TRBJ1-5, with D possibly matching TRBD1 (6 bases). V lost 4 bases to trimming and J lost 5 bases, with 12 bases between them. This CDR3 is built from 14 residues. Germline values: CDR1 KGHSH, CDR2 LQKENI. The CDR3 bases are TGTGCCAGCTCACGGTCAGGGGATTATCAGCCCCAGCATTTT. It encodes CASSRSGDYQPQHF.

The V and J genes are TRBV9 and TRBJ2-5; 9 bases are shared with TRBD1. This CDR3 has 15 residues. Per the germline V gene, CDR1 is SGDLS and CDR2 is YYNGEE. Losses at the gene ends were 3 bases for V and 7 bases for J; bases not matched to a gene: 10. CDR3 nucleotide sequence: TGTGCCAGCAGCGCCGGGACAGGGACCCGGTCGACCCAGTACTTC. Residues: CASSAGTGTRSTQYF. The entire variable domain, with the rest obtained from reference TRBV9 and TRBJ2-5, is as follows: DSGVTQTPKHLITATGQRVTLRCSPRSGDLSVYWYQQSLDQGLQFLIQYYNGEERAKGNILERFSAQQFPDLHSELNLSSLELGDSALYFCASSAGTGTRSTQYFGPGTRLLVL.

The gene calls are TRBV5-1 and TRBJ1-4, with a weak D call TRBD1 (5 bases). This CDR3 spans 15 amino acids. Germline V CDR1 and CDR2: SGHRS, YFSETQ. Trimming shortened V by 3 bases and J by 8 bases, and 17 bases separated the two germline ends. The CDR3 DNA reads TGCGCCAGCAGCTCTGCCGGGACGGGAGGGGAAAAACTGTTTTTT. It translates to CASSSAGTGGEKLFF.

This clone was counted between two and nine times. The chain employs TRBV9 and TRBJ1-6; maybe TRBD1 (6 bases). Germline CDR1 is SGDLS and CDR2 is YYNGEE. The CDR3 is 14 residues long. Trimming cost V 4 bases and J 7 bases, with 12 bases left between them. CDR3 residues: CASSLSTGNSPLHF. The CDR3 DNA sequence: TGTGCCAGCAGCCTTTCTACAGGGAATTCACCCCTCCACTTT.

The rearrangement links TRBV5-6 to TRBJ2-2; a possible D gene is TRBD1 (5 bases). From germline, CDR1 is SGHDT and CDR2 YYEEEE. This CDR3 contains 15 residues. Trimming removed 4 bases from V and 2 bases from J, with 12 bases in between. CDR3 in DNA: TGTGCCAGCAGCACCAACAGGATTAACACCGGGGAGCTGTTTTTT. Amino acid sequence: CASSTNRINTGELFF. Using reference TRBV5-6 and TRBJ2-2 for the parts outside the CDR3, the full variable domain is DAGVTQSPTHLIKTRGQQVTLRCSPKSGHDTVSWYQQALGQGPQFIFQYYEEEERQRGNFPDRFSGHQFPNYSSELNVNALLLGDSALYLCASSTNRINTGELFFGEGSRLTVL.

The V gene is TRBV7-8, the J gene TRBJ2-2, with D possibly TRBD2 on 7 matching bases. In germline, CDR1 is SGHVS, CDR2 FQNEAQ. V shed 7 bases and J shed 4 bases, with 16 bases lying between them. CDR3 length: 15 amino acids. The DNA of the CDR3 is TGTGCCAGCAACGAGTGGGGGGGCGGCACCGGGGAGCTGTTTTTT. Translating it yields CASNEWGGGTGELFF.